This entry lists 13 T cell receptor beta chains sequenced from one sample in a study of blood T cell repertoires in COVID-19. Measured with immunoSEQ multiplex PCR; TCRdb has only the in-frame clones, and not every one. This table holds about 240,000 clones, roughly 76% found once. The sample consisted of peripheral blood. The receptors stem from a woman aged 80 or over with COVID-19, enrolled during active disease.

V and J are TRBV5-4 and TRBJ1-1; D gene ambiguous. In germline, CDR1 is SGHNT, CDR2 YYREEE (reference sequence). The CDR3 is made up of 15 amino acids. Trimming shortened V by 0 bases and J by 4 bases, and 13 bases separated the two germline ends. DNA of the CDR3: TGTGCCAGCAGCTTGGAGGTGTCTCGGAGCACTGAAGCTTTCTTT. Its protein is CASSLEVSRSTEAFF.

J is TRBJ1-6 and V is TRBV30; D may be TRBD1 (6 bases). Germline CDR1 GTSNPN, CDR2 SVGIG (reference sequence). V dropped 2 bases and J dropped 6 bases, with 14 bases sitting between them. The CDR3 contains 15 residues. CDR3 DNA sequence: TGTGCCTGGAGTTTCTCGACAGGCTTTAATTCACCCCTCCACTTT. Translating gives CAWSFSTGFNSPLHF.

V is TRBV5-1 and J is TRBJ1-2, with 12 bases lining up with TRBD1. CDR3 length: 15 amino acids. CDR1 and CDR2 (germline): SGHRS, YFSETQ. V shed 8 bases and J 5 bases; nucleotides not matched to a gene: 10. CDR3 residues: CASNMGQGARYGYTF. CDR3 sequence (DNA): TGCGCCAGTAACATGGGACAGGGGGCGAGGTATGGCTACACCTTC.

The J gene is TRBJ2-2, the V gene TRBV19; 8 positions match TRBD2. CDR1 and CDR2 (germline): LNHDA, SQIVND (reference sequence). J gave up 5 bases and V 4 bases, and 3 bases lay outside the gene matches. CDR3 length: 14 residues. The CDR3 sequence: CASSTRGGTGELFF. CDR3 coding DNA: TGTGCCAGTAGTACCCGGGGGGGGACCGGGGAGCTGTTTTTT.

This chain uses TRBV19 with TRBJ1-2; D ambiguous. Per the germline V gene, CDR1 is LNHDA and CDR2 is SQIVND (reference sequence). Trimming pared 5 bases from V and 3 bases from J, leaving 7 bases between. CDR3 length: 12 amino acids. CDR3 region: CASSAGYYGYTF. The CDR3 nucleotides read TGTGCCAGTAGTGCGGGTTACTATGGCTACACCTTC.

This chain uses TRBV9 with TRBJ1-2; no firm D call. The CDR3 has 14 residues. From germline, CDR1 is SGDLS and CDR2 YYNGEE. Trimming removed 3 bases from V and 8 bases from J, with 17 bases in between. The DNA for the CDR3 is TGTGCCAGCAGCGGCCCCGGGGAATTGTGGGGCTACACCTTC. Translating it yields CASSGPGELWGYTF.

The CDR3 sequence: CASSLEGGSHQETQYF. Written as DNA, the CDR3 is TGTGCCAGCAGCTTAGAAGGCGGCAGCCACCAAGAGACCCAGTACTTC. The rearrangement uses TRBV7-9 and TRBJ2-5; D unclear. This CDR3 spans 16 amino acids. Germline assignment: CDR1 SEHNR and CDR2 FQNEAQ (reference sequence). Trimming shortened V by 1 base and J by 0 bases, and 12 bases separated the two germline ends.

This clone was observed a handful of times. The J gene is TRBJ1-3, the V gene TRBV5-1, with D unresolved. Deletions cut 0 bases from V and 2 bases from J, with 12 bases between. This CDR3 is 16 amino acids long. CDR1 is SGHRS and CDR2 is YFSETQ in the germline V gene. The CDR3 sequence: CASSLAVLDAGNTIYF. The CDR3, as DNA: TGCGCCAGCAGCTTGGCTGTGTTAGATGCTGGAAACACCATATATTTT.

The chain uses TRBV29-1 and TRBJ1-1; 7 positions match TRBD1. The CDR3 loop spans 11 amino acids. Germline-derived CDR1 and CDR2 are SQVTM and ANQGSEA. V was pared by 5 bases and J by 3 bases, with 0 bases of the junction left unmatched. The CDR3 DNA sequence: TGCAGCGTTACAGGGGACACTGAAGCTTTCTTT. It specifies CSVTGDTEAFF. The variable domain in full, with the rest retrieved from reference TRBV29-1 and TRBJ1-1, is SAVISQKPSRDICQRGTSLTIQCQVDSQVTMMFWYRQQPGQSLTLIATANQGSEATYESGFVIDKFPISRPNLTFSTLTVSNMSPEDSSIYLCSVTGDTEAFFGQGTRLTVV.

The chain uses TRBV6-1 and TRBJ2-1, with 8 bases lining up with TRBD2. Per germline, CDR1 MNHNS and CDR2 SASEGT. There are 15 residues in the CDR3. The ends lost 2 bases at V and 8 bases at J; junction bases unmatched: 8. CDR3 loop: CASSERGLGGDEQFF. For the CDR3, the DNA is TGTGCCAGCAGTGAACGGGGACTAGGAGGCGATGAGCAGTTCTTC.

The V and J genes are TRBV4-1 and TRBJ1-5, with TRBD1 as a possible D gene (5 bases). The germline V and J ends were trimmed by 4 bases and 4 bases, with 14 bases remaining between them. This CDR3 comprises 15 residues. Germline V gives CDR1 MGHRA, CDR2 YSYEKL. The CDR3 loop reads CASSPEWGGNQPQHF. The CDR3 bases are TGCGCCAGCAGCCCGGAATGGGGGGGGAATCAGCCCCAGCATTTT.

V and J are TRBV28 and TRBJ1-4; TRBD1 agrees at 7 bases. The germline gives CDR1 MDHEN, CDR2 SYDVKM. V dropped 7 bases and J dropped 3; count of bases not matched to a gene: 5. This CDR3 comprises 14 residues. The CDR3 nucleotides are TGTGCCAGCATGCCGGGACAGTCTAATGAAAAACTGTTTTTT. Protein product: CASMPGQSNEKLFF.

The chain links TRBV3-1 (or the pseudogene TRBV3-2) to TRBJ1-1; TRBD1 is a possible D gene (5 bases). This CDR3 has 16 amino acids. V shed 2 bases and J shed 1 base, with 14 bases lying between them. Germline V gives CDR1 LGHDT, CDR2 YNNKEL (reference sequence). The CDR3 nucleotides are TGTGCCAGCAGCCAATTCGGGGGAGAGGGGAACACTGAAGCTTTCTTT. This sequence encodes CASSQFGGEGNTEAFF.